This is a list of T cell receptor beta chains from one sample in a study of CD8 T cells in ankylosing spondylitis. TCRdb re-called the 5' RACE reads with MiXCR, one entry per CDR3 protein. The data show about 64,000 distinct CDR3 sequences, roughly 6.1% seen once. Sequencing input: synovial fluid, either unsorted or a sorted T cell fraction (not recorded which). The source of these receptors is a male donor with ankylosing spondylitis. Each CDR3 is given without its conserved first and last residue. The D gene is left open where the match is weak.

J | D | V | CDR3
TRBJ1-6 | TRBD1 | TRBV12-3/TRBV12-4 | ASSESGTGGSPLH
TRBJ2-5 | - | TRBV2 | ASSGLVGYRETQY
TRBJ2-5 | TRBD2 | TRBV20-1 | SASSPSGRMETQY
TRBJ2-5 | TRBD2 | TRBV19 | ASRTSGNQETQY
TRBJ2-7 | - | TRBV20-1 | SAEPSGYEQY
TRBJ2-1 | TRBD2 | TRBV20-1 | SAASGSRYEQF
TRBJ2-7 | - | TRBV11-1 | ASSFPSVGRPYSYEQY
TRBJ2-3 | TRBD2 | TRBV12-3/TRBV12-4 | ASTSGEGRAASTDTQY
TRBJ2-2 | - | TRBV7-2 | ASSLGGPPLAWELF
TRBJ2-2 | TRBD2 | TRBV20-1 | SAISGTSGRATGELF
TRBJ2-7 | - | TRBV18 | ASSEQETYEQY
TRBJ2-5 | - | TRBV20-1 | SASPGAWQETQY
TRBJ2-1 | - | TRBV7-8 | ASSAWGDEQF
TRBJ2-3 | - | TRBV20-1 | SAGKSTDTQY
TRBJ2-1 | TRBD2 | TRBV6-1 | ASSKTSFEQF